These 2 T cell receptor beta chains came from one sample sequenced in a study of blood T cell repertoires in COVID-19. Data came from immunoSEQ multiplex PCR; TCRdb stores just in-frame clones and leaves some out. The table records 150,000 to 190,000 clones, approximately 79% of them present only once. The source material was PBMCs or T cells enriched from blood (not recorded which). The receptors originated from a man aged 50 or older who had recovered from COVID-19.

This clone was picked up one time. This rearrangement joins TRBV5-4 to TRBJ2-7; 8 bases line up with TRBD2. This CDR3 spans 14 amino acids. CDR1 is SGHNT and CDR2 is YYREEE in the germline V gene (reference sequence). The ends lost 4 bases at V and 4 bases at J; junction bases unmatched: 7. CDR3 nucleotides: TGTGCCAGCAGCGGGGAAGCGGGGGCATACGAGCAGTACTTC. The encoded protein is CASSGEAGAYEQYF. Variable domain in full (rest from reference TRBV5-4 and TRBJ2-7): ETGVTQSPTHLIKTRGQQVTLRCSSQSGHNTVSWYQQALGQGPQFIFQYYREEENGRGNFPPRFSGLQFPNYSSELNVNALELDDSALYLCASSGEAGAYEQYFGPGTRLTVT.

V is TRBV14 and J is TRBJ1-1; 8 bases match TRBD1. Looked up from germline, CDR1 is SGHDN and CDR2 is FVKESK. The CDR3 extends over 17 amino acids. J lost 1 base, V lost 3 bases, and 10 bases had no gene match. The CDR3: CASSHSQGAFGNTEAFF. In nucleotides, the CDR3 is TGTGCCAGCAGCCATTCCCAGGGGGCGTTCGGGAACACTGAAGCTTTCTTT.